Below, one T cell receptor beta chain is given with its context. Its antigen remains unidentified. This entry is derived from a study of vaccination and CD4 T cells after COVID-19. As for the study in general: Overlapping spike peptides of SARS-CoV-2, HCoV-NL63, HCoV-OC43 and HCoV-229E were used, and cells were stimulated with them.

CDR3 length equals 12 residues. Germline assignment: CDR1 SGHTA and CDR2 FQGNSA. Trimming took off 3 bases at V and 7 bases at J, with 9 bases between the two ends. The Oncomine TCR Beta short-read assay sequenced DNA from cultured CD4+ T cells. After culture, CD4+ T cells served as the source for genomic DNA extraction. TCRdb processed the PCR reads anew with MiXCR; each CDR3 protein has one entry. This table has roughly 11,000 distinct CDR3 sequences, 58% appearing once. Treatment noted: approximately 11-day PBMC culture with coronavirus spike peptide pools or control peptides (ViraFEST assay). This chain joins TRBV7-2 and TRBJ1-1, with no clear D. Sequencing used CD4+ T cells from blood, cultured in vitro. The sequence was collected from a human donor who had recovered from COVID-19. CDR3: CASSLWQDEAFF. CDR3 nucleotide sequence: TGTGCCAGCAGCTTGTGGCAGGATGAAGCTTTCTTT.